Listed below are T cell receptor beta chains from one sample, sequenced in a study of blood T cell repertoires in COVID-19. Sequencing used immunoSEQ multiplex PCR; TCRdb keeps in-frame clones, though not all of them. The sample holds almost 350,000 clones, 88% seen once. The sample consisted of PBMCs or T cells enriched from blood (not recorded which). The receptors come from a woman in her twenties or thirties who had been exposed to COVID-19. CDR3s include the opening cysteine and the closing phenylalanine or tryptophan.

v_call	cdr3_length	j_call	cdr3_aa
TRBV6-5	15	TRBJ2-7	CASSKTSGSSDEQYF
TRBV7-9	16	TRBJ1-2	CASSLAPFRGARGYTF
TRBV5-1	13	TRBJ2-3	CATTSGSTDTQYF
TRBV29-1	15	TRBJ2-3	CSVGQGTGGTDTQYF
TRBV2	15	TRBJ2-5	CASSTTSGRPETQYF
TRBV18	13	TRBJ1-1	CASSPTGDGEAFF
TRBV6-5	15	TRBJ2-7	CASTIGLAGSYEQYF
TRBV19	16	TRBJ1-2	CASSLPPTGPRDGYTF
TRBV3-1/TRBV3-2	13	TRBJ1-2	CASSQAQVYGYTF
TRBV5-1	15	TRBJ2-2	CASTGLAGVGGELFF
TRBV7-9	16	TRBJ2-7	CASSPGDGSRVREQYF
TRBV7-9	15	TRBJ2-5	CASSLIIGLRETQYF
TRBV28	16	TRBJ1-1	CASSPPAGRLNTEAFF
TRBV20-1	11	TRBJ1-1	CSTGQNTEAFF
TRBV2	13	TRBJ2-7	CASSKSGTYEQYF
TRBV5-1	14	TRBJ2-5	CASSLFSSQETQYF
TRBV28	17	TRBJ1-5	CASSSPFGQVPGQPQHF
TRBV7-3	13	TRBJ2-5	CASSFGREETQYF
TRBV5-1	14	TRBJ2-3	CASSPSRSTDTQYF
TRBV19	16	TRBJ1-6	CATGGTSSSYNSPLHF
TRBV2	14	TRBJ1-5	CASSVQASNQPQHF
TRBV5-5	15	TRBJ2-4	CASSLVGGRENIQYF
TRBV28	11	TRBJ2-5	CASGTSGTQYF
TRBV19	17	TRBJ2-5	CASSIATLAGGQETQYF
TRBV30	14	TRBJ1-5	CASEGGQGDQPQHF
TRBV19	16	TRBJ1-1	CASSERRGSQVDEAFF
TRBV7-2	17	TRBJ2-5	CASSSPGGRGHGETQYF
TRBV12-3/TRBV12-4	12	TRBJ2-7	CASSLQGIEQYF
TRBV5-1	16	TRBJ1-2	CASSLGTGAANYGYTF